These T cell receptor beta chains were read from a single sample in a study of T cells in Graves' hyperthyroidism and ophthalmopathy. TCRdb redid the calling of the multiplex PCR reads with MiXCR, one entry per CDR3 protein. The table lists over 450,000 distinct CDR3 sequences, roughly 15% of them singletons. Sequencing input: blood. These receptors all stem from a woman younger than 35 with Graves' ophthalmopathy. CDR3s include the opening cysteine and the closing phenylalanine or tryptophan. A D gene is named only where the DNA matches it firmly. Expanded clones get a size class; other rows say once, few or many, or leave the size out.

cdr3_length: 14
d_call: NA
clone_size: many
j_call: TRBJ2-2
v_call: TRBV10-3
cdr3_aa: CATLALRNTGELFF
cdr3_nt: TGTGCCACCTTAGCCCTCCGGAACACCGGGGAGCTGTTTTTT

cdr3_length: 14
d_call: NA
clone_size: once
j_call: TRBJ1-2
v_call: TRBV29-1
cdr3_aa: CSVPTGTELNGYTF
cdr3_nt: TGCAGCGTCCCGACCGGGACGGAGCTTAATGGCTACACCTTC

cdr3_length: 18
d_call: TRBD2
clone_size: NA
j_call: TRBJ2-3
v_call: TRBV11-2
cdr3_aa: CASSLSTSGITSTDTQYF
cdr3_nt: TGTGCCAGCAGCTTGTCAACTAGCGGGATAACTAGCACAGATACGCAGTATTTT

cdr3_length: 16
d_call: NA
clone_size: many
j_call: TRBJ1-5
v_call: TRBV6-1
cdr3_aa: CASSVPRAVSNQPQHF
cdr3_nt: TGTGCCAGCAGTGTACCTCGGGCCGTTAGCAATCAGCCCCAGCATTTT

cdr3_length: 13
d_call: NA
clone_size: many
j_call: TRBJ1-1
v_call: TRBV12-5
cdr3_aa: CASGSPGNPEAFF
cdr3_nt: TGTGCTAGTGGTTCTCCAGGGAACCCTGAAGCTTTCTTT

cdr3_length: 14
d_call: NA
clone_size: few
j_call: TRBJ2-3
v_call: TRBV10-3
cdr3_aa: CAISDTSALDTQYF
cdr3_nt: TGTGCCATCAGCGACACGTCGGCGTTAGATACGCAGTATTTT

cdr3_length: 17
d_call: NA
clone_size: NA
j_call: TRBJ1-5
v_call: TRBV20-1
cdr3_aa: CSARDLRRERSNQPQHF
cdr3_nt: TGCAGTGCTAGAGATCTTAGAAGGGAGAGGAGCAATCAGCCCCAGCATTTT

cdr3_length: 17
d_call: TRBD2
clone_size: many
j_call: TRBJ2-5
v_call: TRBV4-2
cdr3_aa: CASSQLGLAGHQETQYF
cdr3_nt: TGTGCCAGCAGCCAGTTGGGGCTAGCGGGGCACCAAGAGACCCAGTACTTC

cdr3_length: 15
d_call: TRBD1
clone_size: NA
j_call: TRBJ2-7
v_call: TRBV24-1
cdr3_aa: CATTSWDRGSYEQYF
cdr3_nt: TGTGCCACCACCTCGTGGGACAGGGGCTCCTACGAGCAGTACTTC

cdr3_length: 13
d_call: NA
clone_size: NA
j_call: TRBJ2-3
v_call: TRBV7-6
cdr3_aa: CASSQTGADTQYF
cdr3_nt: TGTGCCAGCAGCCAGACGGGGGCAGATACGCAGTATTTT

cdr3_length: 18
d_call: TRBD2
clone_size: NA
j_call: TRBJ2-3
v_call: TRBV20-1
cdr3_aa: CSAPSRGGLEFGTDTQYF
cdr3_nt: TGCAGTGCTCCTTCTCGGGGGGGCCTTGAATTTGGCACAGATACGCAGTATTTT

cdr3_length: 15
d_call: NA
clone_size: many
j_call: TRBJ1-1
v_call: TRBV11-3
cdr3_aa: CASSLTDTGNTEAFF
cdr3_nt: TGTGCCAGCAGCCTAACGGATACAGGGAACACTGAAGCTTTCTTT

cdr3_length: 16
d_call: NA
clone_size: NA
j_call: TRBJ1-2
v_call: TRBV12-5
cdr3_aa: CASGLVRAGLVDGYTF
cdr3_nt: TGTGCTAGTGGTTTGGTCCGAGCGGGCTTGGTTGATGGCTACACCTTC

cdr3_length: 16
d_call: TRBD2
clone_size: many
j_call: TRBJ2-7
v_call: TRBV28
cdr3_aa: CASSTISGRATYEQYF
cdr3_nt: TGTGCCAGCAGTACTATTAGCGGGAGGGCAACGTACGAGCAGTACTTC

cdr3_length: 13
d_call: NA
clone_size: many
j_call: TRBJ2-4
v_call: TRBV11-2
cdr3_aa: CASSGGSKNIQYF
cdr3_nt: TGTGCCAGCAGCGGGGGGTCCAAAAACATTCAGTACTTC

cdr3_length: 12
d_call: NA
clone_size: few
j_call: TRBJ1-4
v_call: TRBV10-3
cdr3_aa: CAISEDREKLFF
cdr3_nt: TGTGCCATCAGTGAGGATAGGGAAAAACTGTTTTTT

cdr3_length: 14
d_call: TRBD1
clone_size: many
j_call: TRBJ1-1
v_call: TRBV27
cdr3_aa: CASSWTGGHTEAFF
cdr3_nt: TGTGCCAGCAGTTGGACAGGGGGTCACACTGAAGCTTTCTTT

cdr3_length: 15
d_call: TRBD1
clone_size: NA
j_call: TRBJ2-5
v_call: TRBV28
cdr3_aa: CASSSTGGGWETQYF
cdr3_nt: TGTGCCAGCAGTTCGACAGGGGGCGGGTGGGAGACCCAGTACTTC

cdr3_length: 14
d_call: NA
clone_size: NA
j_call: TRBJ2-7
v_call: TRBV6-1
cdr3_aa: CASSLIDSPYEQYF
cdr3_nt: TGTGCCAGCAGTCTTATTGACAGTCCCTACGAGCAGTACTTC

cdr3_length: 15
d_call: NA
clone_size: many
j_call: TRBJ1-1
v_call: TRBV2
cdr3_aa: CASSPDFREDTEAFF
cdr3_nt: TGTGCCAGCTCCCCTGACTTCAGGGAAGACACTGAAGCTTTCTTT

cdr3_length: 16
d_call: NA
clone_size: many
j_call: TRBJ1-1
v_call: TRBV28
cdr3_aa: CASSWLFGTLNTEAFF
cdr3_nt: TGTGCCAGCAGTTGGCTATTTGGCACGTTGAACACTGAAGCTTTCTTT

cdr3_length: 16
d_call: TRBD2
clone_size: NA
j_call: TRBJ2-3
v_call: TRBV30
cdr3_aa: CAWSAGTSGIKDTQYF
cdr3_nt: TGTGCCTGGAGCGCCGGGACTAGCGGGATTAAGGATACGCAGTATTTT

cdr3_length: 15
d_call: TRBD1
clone_size: many
j_call: TRBJ1-5
v_call: TRBV6-2/TRBV6-3
cdr3_aa: CASSPQGASNQPQHF
cdr3_nt: TGTGCCAGCAGCCCCCAGGGGGCTAGCAATCAGCCCCAGCATTTT

cdr3_length: 15
d_call: NA
clone_size: NA
j_call: TRBJ2-3
v_call: TRBV11-2
cdr3_aa: CASSFRAVATDTQYF
cdr3_nt: TGTGCCAGCAGCTTCAGGGCGGTCGCTACAGATACGCAGTATTTT

cdr3_length: 14
d_call: TRBD2
clone_size: few
j_call: TRBJ2-2
v_call: TRBV2
cdr3_aa: CASVPGLATGELFF
cdr3_nt: TGTGCCAGCGTACCGGGACTAGCTACCGGGGAGCTGTTTTTT

cdr3_length: 13
d_call: NA
clone_size: NA
j_call: TRBJ2-7
v_call: TRBV4-2
cdr3_aa: CASSDGGVNEQYF
cdr3_nt: TGTGCCAGCAGCGACGGGGGAGTTAACGAGCAGTACTTC

cdr3_length: 13
d_call: NA
clone_size: NA
j_call: TRBJ1-1
v_call: TRBV28
cdr3_aa: CASTNSGVVEAFF
cdr3_nt: TGTGCCAGCACTAATTCCGGGGTGGTTGAAGCTTTCTTT

cdr3_length: 13
d_call: TRBD1
clone_size: NA
j_call: TRBJ1-1
v_call: TRBV29-1
cdr3_aa: CSVPTGGGAEAFF
cdr3_nt: TGCAGCGTTCCAACAGGGGGGGGGGCGGAAGCTTTCTTT

cdr3_length: 16
d_call: TRBD1
clone_size: NA
j_call: TRBJ2-7
v_call: TRBV27
cdr3_aa: CASSSTQGAWIYEQYF
cdr3_nt: TGTGCCAGCAGTTCAACACAGGGGGCTTGGATCTACGAGCAGTACTTC

cdr3_length: 16
d_call: NA
clone_size: few
j_call: TRBJ2-7
v_call: TRBV6-2/TRBV6-3
cdr3_aa: CASRPLADYRSYEQYF
cdr3_nt: TGTGCCAGCAGGCCCCTCGCCGACTATCGCTCCTACGAGCAGTACTTC

cdr3_length: 12
d_call: NA
clone_size: NA
j_call: TRBJ1-2
v_call: TRBV30
cdr3_aa: CAWSQGYYGYTF
cdr3_nt: TGTGCCTGGAGTCAGGGATACTATGGCTACACCTTC

cdr3_length: 16
d_call: NA
clone_size: few
j_call: TRBJ1-4
v_call: TRBV7-9
cdr3_aa: CASSPDGSATNEKLFF
cdr3_nt: TGTGCCAGCAGTCCGGACGGATCCGCAACTAATGAAAAACTGTTTTTT

cdr3_length: 14
d_call: TRBD1
clone_size: few
j_call: TRBJ2-7
v_call: TRBV13
cdr3_aa: CASRYRGRSYEQYF
cdr3_nt: TGTGCCAGCCGGTACAGGGGTCGATCCTACGAGCAGTACTTC

cdr3_length: 14
d_call: TRBD1
clone_size: many
j_call: TRBJ2-7
v_call: TRBV27
cdr3_aa: CASSFRDRAYEQYF
cdr3_nt: TGTGCCAGCAGTTTCCGGGACAGAGCCTACGAGCAGTACTTC

cdr3_length: 15
d_call: TRBD1
clone_size: few
j_call: TRBJ1-2
v_call: TRBV27
cdr3_aa: CASSPDRVSNYGYTF
cdr3_nt: TGTGCCAGCTCGCCTGACAGGGTTTCCAACTATGGCTACACCTTC

cdr3_length: 14
d_call: TRBD1
clone_size: few
j_call: TRBJ1-5
v_call: TRBV29-1
cdr3_aa: CSATGTGNSQPQHF
cdr3_nt: TGCAGCGCAACCGGGACAGGGAACAGTCAGCCCCAGCATTTT